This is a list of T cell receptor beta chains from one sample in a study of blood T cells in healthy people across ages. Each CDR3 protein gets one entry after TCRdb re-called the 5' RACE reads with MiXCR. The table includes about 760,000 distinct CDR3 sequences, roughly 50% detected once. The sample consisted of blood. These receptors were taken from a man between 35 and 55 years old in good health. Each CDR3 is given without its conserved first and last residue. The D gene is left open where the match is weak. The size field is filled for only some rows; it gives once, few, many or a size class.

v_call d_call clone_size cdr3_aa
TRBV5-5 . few ASSPRQVFINGYT
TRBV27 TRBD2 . ASSRASGHTDTQY
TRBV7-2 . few ASSLNTENIQY
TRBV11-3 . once ASSSSPSGSVLLLNNYGHT
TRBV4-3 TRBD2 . ASSQVSGVSYEQY
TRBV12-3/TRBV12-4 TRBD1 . ASSLGTGVAETQY
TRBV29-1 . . SVGEWEGSPLH
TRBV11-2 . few ASSIGTEVGTEAF
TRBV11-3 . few ASSWVLGGPSYEQY
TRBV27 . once ASSPPVGMNTEAF
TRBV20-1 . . SGIRTTTDTQY
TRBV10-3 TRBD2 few AISEAGGNTDTQY
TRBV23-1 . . ASSWEGDTRNIQY
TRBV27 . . ASWDSGPPDTQY
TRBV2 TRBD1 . ARRAYAAGGEKLF
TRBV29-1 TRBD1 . SVDGQGGSNEQF
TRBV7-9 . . ASSQTKEDGYT
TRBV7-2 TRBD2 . ASSLASGGARADTQY
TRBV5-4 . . ASSLIGEYNEQF
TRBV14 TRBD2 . ASSPQLLAGPSSYEQY
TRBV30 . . AWTRGNFYTDTQY
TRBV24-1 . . ATSLGAGSSNQPQH
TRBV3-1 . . ASSSSTAQGGLQY
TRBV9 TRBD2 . ASSLGSGSIGELF
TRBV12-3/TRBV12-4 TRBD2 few ASSPRAGAYEQY
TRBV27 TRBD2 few ASSPGTSGTISLPSTDTQY
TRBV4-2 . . ASSQATSGANVLT
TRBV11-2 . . ASSSRLPGTPDSPLH
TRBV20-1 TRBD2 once SASGGLAGIYNEQF
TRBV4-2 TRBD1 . ASSPGDRVRTNEKLF
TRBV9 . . ASSESPRNPLETQY
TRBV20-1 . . SASWRNRVAQPQH
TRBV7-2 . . ASSSGSVGAF
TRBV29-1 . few SVRALGANVLT
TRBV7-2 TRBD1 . ASSLEGTGRGGATNERLF
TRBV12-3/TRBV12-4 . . ASSSSSADTQY